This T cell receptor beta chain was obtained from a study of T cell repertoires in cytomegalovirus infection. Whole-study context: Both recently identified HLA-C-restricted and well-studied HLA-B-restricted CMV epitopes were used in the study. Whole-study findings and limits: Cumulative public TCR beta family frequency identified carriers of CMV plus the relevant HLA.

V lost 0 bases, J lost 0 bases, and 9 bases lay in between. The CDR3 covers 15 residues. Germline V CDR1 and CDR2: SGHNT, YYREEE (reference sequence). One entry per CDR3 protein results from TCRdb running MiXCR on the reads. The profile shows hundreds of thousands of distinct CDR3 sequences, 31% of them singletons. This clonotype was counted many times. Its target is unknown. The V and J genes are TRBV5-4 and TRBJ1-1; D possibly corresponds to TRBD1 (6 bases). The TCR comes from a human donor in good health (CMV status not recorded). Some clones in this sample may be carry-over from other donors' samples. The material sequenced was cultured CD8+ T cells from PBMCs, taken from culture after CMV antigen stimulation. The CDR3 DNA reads TGTGCCAGCAGCTTGGCTAACAGGGTGAACACTGAAGCTTTCTTT. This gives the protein CASSLANRVNTEAFF.